What follows is one TCR beta chain and its context. Its antigen is as yet unknown. This entry belongs to a study of regulatory dendritic cells for organ transplantation. Overall study: Regulatory dendritic cells were monocyte-derived, receiving vitamin D3 on days 0 and 4 and IL-10 on day 4. Study-level points and caveats: Memory CD8+ T cells were the most oligoclonal; naive cells were highly diverse. The authors noted considerable between-person heterogeneity in alloreactive memory CD8+ cells.

This table comes from immunoSEQ multiplex PCR, and its TCRdb copy is limited to in-frame clones, with some not included. The sample contains 12,000 or so clones, roughly 69% of which appear only once. This CDR3 has 15 residues. V lost 4 bases to trimming and J lost 0 bases, with 12 bases between them. The germline V gene encodes CDR1 SNHLY and CDR2 FYNNEI. Sorted subsets were CFSE-labeled and cultured less than 6 days with allogeneic dendritic cells. CD4+ or CD8+ T cells were sorted as naive CD45RA+ or memory CD45RO+. The sequencing input was naive CD4+ T cells from blood cultured with regulatory dendritic cells. The subset denotes: CD45RA+ naive T cells. This chain links TRBV2 with TRBJ1-1, with a tentative D call TRBD1 (5 bases). The receptor was derived from a human donor in good health. The DNA of the CDR3 is TGTGCCAGCAGTGCGGGGGGGGGAGTGAACACTGAAGCTTTCTTT. It specifies CASSAGGGVNTEAFF.